The 29 T cell receptor beta chains below all came from one sample that was sequenced in a study of cytomegalovirus exposure and HLA in healthy donors. Primers for the PCR totalled 60 Vbeta and 13 Jbeta. Clones were sequenced by immunoSEQ multiplex PCR, and TCRdb holds only the in-frame ones, with some missing. The sample records roughly 130,000 clones, around 90% being singletons. Sequences were obtained from PBMCs. The receptors shown here come from a woman between 40 and 50 years old in good health and CMV-seronegative.

The chain combines TRBV9 with TRBJ2-5; D possibly corresponds to TRBD2 (5 bases). The V and J ends lost 6 bases and 1 base respectively, with 16 bases between them. This CDR3 comprises 15 residues. The germline gives CDR1 SGDLS, CDR2 YYNGEE. The CDR3 DNA reads TGTGCCAGCACCCCCTGGGCGGGTCTCCAAGAGACCCAGTACTTC. Encoded protein: CASTPWAGLQETQYF.

This chain joins TRBV5-1 and TRBJ1-3; D remains unclear. This CDR3 has 14 amino acids. CDR1 SGHRS and CDR2 YFSETQ come from the germline V gene. Trimming took off 3 bases at V and 0 bases at J, with 7 bases between the two ends. CDR3 loop: CASSSGFSGNTIYF. The CDR3 nucleotides are TGCGCCAGCAGCTCAGGATTCTCTGGAAACACCATATATTTT.

The chain combines TRBV7-9 with TRBJ2-6, with D unclear. V was clipped by 5 bases and J by 2 bases, with 10 bases between them. The CDR3 has 15 amino acids. Germline CDR1 is SEHNR and CDR2 is FQNEAQ (reference sequence). CDR3: CASSPPSAGANVLTF. Written as DNA, the CDR3 is TGTGCCAGCAGCCCCCCTTCGGCTGGGGCCAACGTCCTGACTTTC.

The CDR3 sequence: CASSLMGLGSYNEQFF. DNA for the CDR3: TGTGCCAGCAGCTTAATGGGGCTTGGGTCCTACAATGAGCAGTTCTTC. The genes are TRBV7-9 and TRBJ2-1; D is possibly TRBD1 (5 bases). Trimming took 2 bases from V and 1 from J, leaving 12 bases between them. There are 16 residues in the CDR3. The germline V gene encodes CDR1 SEHNR and CDR2 FQNEAQ (reference sequence).

J is TRBJ2-2 and V is TRBV7-6, with 12 positions matching TRBD2. The CDR3 is made up of 18 amino acids. Trimming at V came to 5 bases and at J to 1 base, leaving 8 bases not matched to a gene. Germline CDR1 SGHVS, CDR2 FNYEAQ. The CDR3 here is CASSRRTSGELNTGELFF. The CDR3 bases are TGTGCCAGCAGCCGCCGGACTAGCGGGGAGCTGAACACCGGGGAGCTGTTTTTT.

V and J are TRBV19 and TRBJ2-1; 7 nucleotides match TRBD2. The CDR3 has 16 amino acids. The V segment lost 6 bases and the J segment 4 bases; nucleotides outside the gene matches: 12. In germline, CDR1 is LNHDA, CDR2 SQIVND (reference sequence). Here the CDR3 reads CASSKEGSGIYNEQFF. In nucleotides, the CDR3 is TGTGCCAGTAGCAAGGAGGGAAGCGGGATTTACAATGAGCAGTTCTTC.

The chain uses TRBV30 and TRBJ1-6, with D uncertain. Deletions cut 0 bases from V and 7 bases from J, with 7 bases between. Germline V gene sequence: CDR1 GTSNPN, CDR2 SVGIG (reference sequence). The CDR3 totals 13 residues. The CDR3 bases are TGTGCCTGGAGTGTCGAGGGAAATTCACCCCTCCACTTT. It encodes CAWSVEGNSPLHF.

The chain is built from TRBV5-1 and TRBJ2-3; 11 bases fit TRBD2. This CDR3 has 16 amino acids. V lost 2 bases, J lost 0 bases, and 2 bases stayed unmatched. CDR1 and CDR2 from the germline V gene are SGHRS and YFSETQ. This chain's CDR3 is CASSLGTSGSTDTQYF. CDR3 nucleotide sequence: TGCGCCAGCAGCTTAGGGACTAGCGGAAGCACAGATACGCAGTATTTT.

V is TRBV28 and J is TRBJ2-7; D gene unclear. Trimming took off 6 bases at V and 8 bases at J, with 14 bases between the two ends. Looked up from germline, CDR1 is MDHEN and CDR2 is SYDVKM. The CDR3 length is 12 residues. CDR3 amino acids: CASSLELFKQYF. DNA of the CDR3: TGTGCCAGCAGCCTCGAGCTCTTCAAGCAGTACTTC.

The chain carries TRBV5-8 and TRBJ2-1, with D possibly matching TRBD2 (6 bases). The ends were cut back, 0 bases at V and 2 bases at J, with 9 bases in the middle. Germline-derived CDR1 and CDR2 are SGHTS and YDEGEE. The CDR3 runs 15 residues. Here the CDR3 DNA reads TGTGCCAGCAGCTTGGGGGGGGTCACCTACAATGAGCAGTTCTTC. This gives the protein CASSLGGVTYNEQFF.

The chain combines TRBV14 with TRBJ2-4; tentative D call: TRBD1 (6 bases). Germline CDR1 is SGHDN and CDR2 is FVKESK. V was trimmed by 0 bases and J by 3 bases, leaving 12 bases between them. The CDR3 consists of 16 residues. The CDR3 DNA sequence: TGTGCCAGCAGCCAAGAGGGGGCTGGGGTCAAAAACATTCAGTACTTC. Protein sequence: CASSQEGAGVKNIQYF.

The V call is TRBV11-3, the J call TRBJ2-6; TRBD2 agrees at 12 bases. Germline lookup yields CDR1 SGHNT and CDR2 YENEEA. Trimming at V came to 6 bases and at J to 0 bases, leaving 6 bases not matched to a gene. CDR3 length equals 18 residues. The CDR3 loop reads CASSGTSGSTSGANVLTF. The DNA of the CDR3 is TGTGCCAGCAGTGGGACTAGCGGGTCAACCTCTGGGGCCAACGTCCTGACTTTC. Full variable domain (outside the CDR3, taken from reference TRBV11-3 and TRBJ2-6): EAGVVQSPRYKIIEKKQPVAFWCNPISGHNTLYWYLQNLGQGPELLIRYENEEAVDDSQLPKDRFSAERLKGVDSTLKIQPAELGDSAVYLCASSGTSGSTSGANVLTFGAGSRLTVL.

The gene calls are TRBV28 and TRBJ1-1; the match to TRBD1 covers 7 bases. The CDR3 has 14 residues. Germline CDR1 reads MDHEN; CDR2 reads SYDVKM. The junction had 4 bases not matched to a gene; V was cut back by 6 bases and J by 0 bases. CDR3 DNA sequence: TGTGCCAGCAGCTCAGGGGGTATGAACACTGAAGCTTTCTTT. Translating gives CASSSGGMNTEAFF.

This sequence joins TRBV13 and TRBJ1-5, with D unresolved. Germline V gene data show CDR1 as PRHDT and CDR2 as FYEKMQ (reference sequence). The CDR3 covers 12 residues. V lost 0 bases, J lost 9 bases, and 6 bases lay in between. For the CDR3, the DNA is TGTGCCAGCAGCTTAGGCCAAATGCCCCAGCATTTT. Encoded protein: CASSLGQMPQHF.

With respect to this clone: Germline and junction disagree at one end, which may indicate a read error. The genes are TRBV7-9 and TRBJ2-7; D perhaps matches TRBD1 (6 bases). The germline CDR1 and CDR2 sequences are SEHNR and FQNEAQ (reference sequence). The CDR3 length is 15 residues. CDR3 bases: TGTTCCAGCAGCTTACCTCCGGGACAAGGCTACGAGCAGTACTTC. This sequence encodes CSSSLPPGQGYEQYF.

The chain carries TRBV5-1 and TRBJ1-1, with TRBD1 matching 7 bases. Trimming took 4 bases from V and 1 from J; bases not matched to a gene: 4. Germline V lookup: CDR1 SGHRS, CDR2 YFSETQ. The CDR3 has 14 residues. CDR3 DNA: TGCGCCAGCAGCATAGGGGGCTCGAACACTGAAGCTTTCTTT. Protein product: CASSIGGSNTEAFF.

The rearrangement joins TRBV5-4 to TRBJ2-7, with 10 bases fitting TRBD2. V shed 1 base and J 4 bases; nucleotides not matched to a gene: 5. The CDR3 is 15 amino acids. Germline CDR1 is SGHNT and CDR2 is YYREEE (reference sequence). The CDR3 DNA follows: TGTGCCAGCAGCTTGAGCGGGACTAGCGCTTACGAGCAGTACTTC. Translating gives CASSLSGTSAYEQYF.

The DNA for the CDR3 is TGTGCCAGCAGCCTAGGACAGGGAATAACCTACGAGCAGTACTTC. Translating gives CASSLGQGITYEQYF. The rearrangement links TRBV7-9 to TRBJ2-7; 8 bases are a match to TRBD1. Germline values: CDR1 SEHNR, CDR2 FQNEAQ (reference sequence). The V and J ends lost 5 bases and 2 bases, in that order; junction bases with no gene match: 8. CDR3 size: 15 residues.

This chain uses TRBV6-5 with TRBJ2-3, with TRBD1 matching over 7 bases. Germline CDR1 is MNHEY and CDR2 is SVGAGI. Losses at the gene ends were 5 bases for V and 6 bases for J; bases not matched to a gene: 11. The CDR3 runs to 15 residues. The CDR3 here is CASSLTGPRSDTQYF. In DNA, the CDR3 is TGTGCCAGCAGTCTGACAGGGCCCCGATCGGATACGCAGTATTTT.

The DNA of the CDR3 is TGTGCCAGCAGTTTATCGGGGGACAGGATCAATAATTCACCCCTCCACTTT. As protein: CASSLSGDRINNSPLHF. The V gene is TRBV27, the J gene TRBJ1-6, with 8 positions matching TRBD1. V dropped 0 bases and J dropped 5; count of bases not matched to a gene: 6. This CDR3 has 17 residues. Germline V CDR1 and CDR2: MNHEY, SMNVEV (reference sequence).

This clone appeared once. V usage is TRBV10-3 and J usage is TRBJ2-1, with 10 bases lining up with TRBD2. CDR3 size: 18 residues. CDR1 ENHRY and CDR2 SYGVKD come from the germline V gene. J was trimmed by 4 bases and V by 10 bases; bases with no gene match: 19. The chain's CDR3 is CATRGGLRLAGAYNEQFF. CDR3 in DNA: TGTGCCACCCGGGGAGGTCTACGTCTAGCGGGAGCGTACAATGAGCAGTTCTTC.

The chain couples TRBV9 to TRBJ2-3, with 8 nucleotides matching TRBD2. The CDR3 has 16 residues. The V and J ends lost 0 bases and 4 bases, in that order; junction bases with no gene match: 7. Germline V lookup: CDR1 SGDLS, CDR2 YYNGEE. CDR3 sequence: CASSVEVAGGADTQYF. The CDR3 DNA is TGTGCCAGCAGCGTAGAAGTCGCGGGGGGAGCAGATACGCAGTATTTT.

The V gene is TRBV4-1, the J gene TRBJ1-6; D not certain. CDR1 and CDR2 from the germline V gene are MGHRA and YSYEKL. V was pared by 3 bases and J by 8 bases, with 8 bases between. The CDR3 runs to 13 residues. In DNA form, the CDR3 reads TGCGCCAGCAGCCAGTCGAGGGATTCACCCCTCCACTTT. Residues: CASSQSRDSPLHF.

This clone has just one count. This chain uses TRBV5-1 with TRBJ2-5; 9 bases match TRBD2. V trimming: 4 bases; J trimming: 2 bases; junction bases outside the gene matches: 6. Germline CDR1 SGHRS, CDR2 YFSETQ. The CDR3 runs 15 residues. Here the CDR3 DNA reads TGCGCCAGCAGCCCCCTGACTAGCGGACAAGAGACCCAGTACTTC. Translating gives CASSPLTSGQETQYF.

This chain links TRBV11-2 with TRBJ1-4; maybe TRBD1 (5 bases). The CDR3 extends over 14 amino acids. The ends were cut back, 8 bases at V and 3 bases at J, with 13 bases in the middle. The germline V gene has CDR1 SGHAT and CDR2 FQNNGV. CDR3 loop: CASGVGGSNEKLFF. In DNA, the CDR3 is TGTGCCAGCGGAGTGGGGGGTTCTAATGAAAAACTGTTTTTT. Full variable domain (remainder filled in from reference TRBV11-2 and TRBJ1-4): EAGVAQSPRYKIIEKRQSVAFWCNPISGHATLYWYQQILGQGPKLLIQFQNNGVVDDSQLPKDRFSAERLKGVDSTLKIQPAKLEDSAVYLCASGVGGSNEKLFFGSGTQLSVL.

A remark on this clone: Other DNA sequences in this sample translate to the same CDR3. The CDR3 loop reads CASSLALAGADTQYF. In nucleotides, the CDR3 is TGCGCCAGCAGCTTGGCCCTAGCGGGGGCAGATACGCAGTATTTT. The chain joins TRBV5-1 to TRBJ2-3; 10 positions match TRBD2. The V gene end was trimmed by 0 bases and the J gene end by 4 bases; junction bases not matched to a gene: 2. This CDR3 has 15 amino acids. Germline V gives CDR1 SGHRS, CDR2 YFSETQ.

CDR3 sequence: CASSLYPSHGEAFF. DNA for the CDR3: TGTGCCAGCAGCTTATATCCTTCCCACGGTGAAGCTTTCTTT. This rearrangement joins TRBV11-3 to TRBJ1-1, with D unclear. Germline V gives CDR1 SGHNT, CDR2 YENEEA. The CDR3 is made up of 14 amino acids. The germline V and J ends were trimmed by 2 bases and 7 bases, with 14 bases remaining between them.

The chain joins TRBV5-1 to TRBJ2-1, with a tentative D call TRBD1 (7 bases). Germline loops: CDR1 SGHRS, CDR2 YFSETQ. Trimming removed 2 bases from V and 6 bases from J, with 9 bases in between. This CDR3 has 13 amino acids. CDR3 DNA: TGCGCCAGCAGCTTCCAGGGGGGCAATGAGCAGTTCTTC. Protein: CASSFQGGNEQFF.

This clone showed up just once. V gene TRBV6-4 combines with J gene TRBJ2-1, with 12 bases matching TRBD2. Germline V lookup: CDR1 MRHNA, CDR2 SNTAGT. Losses at the gene ends were 5 bases for V and 7 bases for J; bases not matched to a gene: 6. CDR3 length: 15 residues. CDR3 sequence reads: CASSLAGGMINEQFF. In nucleotides, the CDR3 is TGTGCCAGCAGTCTAGCGGGAGGGATGATAAATGAGCAGTTCTTC.